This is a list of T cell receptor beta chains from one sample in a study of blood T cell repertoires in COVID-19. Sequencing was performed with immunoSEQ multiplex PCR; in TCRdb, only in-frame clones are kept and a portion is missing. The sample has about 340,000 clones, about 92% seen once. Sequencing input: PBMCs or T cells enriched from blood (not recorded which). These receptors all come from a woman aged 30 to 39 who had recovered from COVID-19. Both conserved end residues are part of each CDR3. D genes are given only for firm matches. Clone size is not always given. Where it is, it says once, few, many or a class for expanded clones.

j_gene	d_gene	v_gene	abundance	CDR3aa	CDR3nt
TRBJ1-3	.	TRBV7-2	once	CASSPGAAISGNTIYF	TGTGCCAGCAGCCCGGGAGCGGCCATCTCTGGAAACACCATATATTTT
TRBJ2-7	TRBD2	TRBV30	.	CAWSVEAGVYEQYF	TGTGCCTGGAGTGTCGAAGCGGGGGTCTACGAGCAGTACTTC
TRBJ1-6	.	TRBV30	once	CAWRGAGYNSPLHF	TGTGCCTGGAGGGGGGCAGGGTACAATTCACCCCTCCACTTT
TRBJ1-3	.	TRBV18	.	CASSRGTDSGNTIYF	TGTGCCAGCTCCCGAGGGACTGACTCTGGAAACACCATATATTTT
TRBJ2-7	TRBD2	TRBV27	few	CASSLGLAGAYEQYF	TGTGCCAGCAGTTTAGGACTAGCGGGCGCCTACGAGCAGTACTTC
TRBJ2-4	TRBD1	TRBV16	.	CASSQKGTGGNIQYF	TGTGCCAGCAGCCAAAAGGGAACAGGGGGCAACATTCAGTACTTC
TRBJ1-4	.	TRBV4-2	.	CASSQARSTNEKLFF	TGTGCCAGCAGCCAAGCCCGGTCAACTAATGAAAAACTGTTTTTT
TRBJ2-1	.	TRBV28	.	CASHFEASYNEQFF	TGTGCCAGCCATTTTGAGGCTAGCTACAATGAGCAGTTCTTC
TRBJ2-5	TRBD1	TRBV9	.	CASSLRPGTGKETQYF	TGTGCCAGCAGCCTTCGTCCCGGGACAGGGAAGGAGACCCAGTACTTC
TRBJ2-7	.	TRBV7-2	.	CASRLASTYEQYF	TGTGCCAGCCGTTTAGCGTCTACCTACGAGCAGTACTTC
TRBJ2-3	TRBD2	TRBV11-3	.	CASSHSGGAQYF	TGTGCCAGCAGTCATAGCGGGGGAGCGCAGTATTTT
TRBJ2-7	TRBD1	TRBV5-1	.	CASSHGQGAYEQYF	TGCGCCAGCAGCCATGGACAGGGGGCCTACGAGCAGTACTTC
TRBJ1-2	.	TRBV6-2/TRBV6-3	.	CASSYSGTTVNYGYTF	TGTGCCAGCAGTTACTCCGGGACAACAGTTAACTATGGCTACACCTTC
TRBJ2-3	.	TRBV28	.	CASSPRGGWTDTQYF	TGTGCCAGCAGTCCCCGGGGTGGCTGGACAGATACGCAGTATTTT
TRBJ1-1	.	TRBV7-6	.	CASSLNAGVGTEAFF	TGTGCCAGCAGCTTAAATGCAGGGGTGGGCACTGAAGCTTTCTTT
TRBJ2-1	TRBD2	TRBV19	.	CASSGGLAGVMDEQFF	TGTGCCAGTAGCGGAGGACTAGCGGGGGTAATGGATGAGCAGTTCTTC
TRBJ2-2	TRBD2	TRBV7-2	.	CASSLRGTSAGELFF	TGTGCCAGCAGCTTAAGGGGAACTAGCGCCGGGGAGCTGTTTTTT
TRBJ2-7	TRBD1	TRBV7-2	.	CASRLDRDLPSYEQYF	TGTGCCAGCAGACTAGACAGGGACCTCCCCTCCTACGAGCAGTACTTC
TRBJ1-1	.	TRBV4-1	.	CASSQDHRAFF	TGCGCCAGCAGCCAAGATCATAGAGCTTTCTTT
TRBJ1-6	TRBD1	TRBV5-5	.	CASSSDRGNSPLHF	TGTGCCAGCAGCTCCGACAGGGGAAACTCACCCCTCCACTTT
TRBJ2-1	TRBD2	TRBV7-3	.	CASSRYSGSDEQFF	TGTGCCAGCAGCCGATATAGCGGGAGCGATGAGCAGTTCTTC
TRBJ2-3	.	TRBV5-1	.	CASSQERYTQYF	TGCGCCAGCAGCCAGGAAAGGTATACGCAGTATTTT
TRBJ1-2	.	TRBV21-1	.	CASSTRTGRCYGYTF	TGTGCCAGCAGCACTCGGACAGGTCGGTGCTATGGCTACACCTTC
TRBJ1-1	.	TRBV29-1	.	CSAKEGRATEAFF	TGCAGCGCCAAAGAGGGCCGGGCCACTGAAGCTTTCTTT
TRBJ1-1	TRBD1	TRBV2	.	CASSAQGGDTEAFF	TGTGCCAGCAGTGCACAGGGGGGGGACACTGAAGCTTTCTTT
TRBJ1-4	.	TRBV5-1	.	CASRSGSNEKLFF	TGCGCCAGCCGTTCGGGAAGTAATGAAAAACTGTTTTTT
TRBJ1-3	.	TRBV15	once	CATSRDDRRDTIYF	TGTGCCACCAGCAGAGACGACAGGAGAGACACCATATATTTT
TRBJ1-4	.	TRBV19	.	CASSPSGESNEKLFF	TGTGCCAGTAGTCCCTCCGGGGAAAGTAATGAAAAACTGTTTTTT
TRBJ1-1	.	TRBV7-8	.	CASSLAAGGTEAFF	TGTGCCAGCAGCTTAGCGGCGGGGGGGACTGAAGCTTTCTTT
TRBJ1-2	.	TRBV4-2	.	CASSQALTAANYGYTF	TGTGCCAGCAGCCAAGCTTTAACAGCGGCTAACTATGGCTACACCTTC
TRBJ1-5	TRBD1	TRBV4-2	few	CASSQELTGVVKPQHF	TGTGCCAGCAGCCAGGAATTGACAGGGGTTGTGAAGCCCCAGCATTTT
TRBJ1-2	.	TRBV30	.	CAWSVGLGGYTF	TGTGCCTGGAGTGTGGGACTTGGAGGCTACACCTTC
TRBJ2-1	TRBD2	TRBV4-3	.	CASSQQTSDYNEQFF	TGCGCCAGCAGCCAGCAGACTAGCGACTACAATGAGCAGTTCTTC
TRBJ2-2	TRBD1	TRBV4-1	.	CASSPDRSTGELFF	TGCGCCAGCAGCCCGGACAGGAGCACCGGGGAGCTGTTTTTT
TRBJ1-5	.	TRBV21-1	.	CASKVTGGLSNQPQHF	TGTGCCAGCAAGGTCACAGGGGGCCTCAGCAATCAGCCCCAGCATTTT
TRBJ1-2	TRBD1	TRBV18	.	CASSRFTGEGYTF	TGTGCCAGCTCGAGATTTACAGGGGAAGGCTACACCTTC
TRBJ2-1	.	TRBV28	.	CASIKREKGNEQFF	TGTGCCAGCATAAAGCGCGAGAAGGGGAATGAGCAGTTCTTC
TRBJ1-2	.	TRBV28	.	CASTPAGAYGYTF	TGTGCCAGCACGCCGGCTGGGGCCTATGGCTACACCTTC
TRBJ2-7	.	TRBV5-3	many	CARSDRYEQYF	TGTGCCAGAAGCGACAGGTACGAGCAGTACTTC
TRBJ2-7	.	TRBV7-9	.	CASSRGQYEQYF	TGTGCCAGCAGCCGCGGACAATACGAGCAGTACTTC
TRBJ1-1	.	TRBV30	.	CAWRRTVNTEAFF	TGTGCCTGGAGAAGGACAGTGAACACTGAAGCTTTCTTT
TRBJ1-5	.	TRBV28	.	CASSLDFPGNGQPQHF	TGTGCCAGCAGTTTAGATTTCCCGGGAAACGGCCAGCCCCAGCATTTT
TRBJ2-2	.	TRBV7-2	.	CASSPGTFRELFF	TGTGCCAGCAGCCCAGGAACTTTCAGGGAGCTGTTTTTT
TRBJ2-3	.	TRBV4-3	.	CASSPTGTLGTDTQYF	TGCGCCAGCAGCCCCACCGGCACACTAGGCACAGATACGCAGTATTTT